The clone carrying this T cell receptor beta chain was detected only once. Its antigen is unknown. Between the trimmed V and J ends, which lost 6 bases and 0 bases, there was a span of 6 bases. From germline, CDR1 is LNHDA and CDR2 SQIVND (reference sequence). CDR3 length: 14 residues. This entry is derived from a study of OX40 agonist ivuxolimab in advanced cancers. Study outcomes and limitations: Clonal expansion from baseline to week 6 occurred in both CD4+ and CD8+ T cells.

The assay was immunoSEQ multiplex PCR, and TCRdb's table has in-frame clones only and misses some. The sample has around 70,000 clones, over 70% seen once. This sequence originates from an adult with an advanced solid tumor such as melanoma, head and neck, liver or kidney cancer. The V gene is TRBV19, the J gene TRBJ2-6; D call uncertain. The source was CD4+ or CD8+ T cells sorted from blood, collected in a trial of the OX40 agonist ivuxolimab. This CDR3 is CASRGFSGANVLTF. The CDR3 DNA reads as TGTGCCAGTAGGGGTTTCTCTGGGGCCAACGTCCTGACTTTC.